A single sample gave rise to the 27 T cell receptor beta chains below, sequenced in a study of OX40 agonist ivuxolimab in advanced cancers. Here immunoSEQ multiplex PCR was the method, and the copy in TCRdb shows in-frame clones only, minus some. Altogether about 19,000 clones are present, roughly 80% being singletons, with the ten largest covering about 27%. This sample comprised CD4+ or CD8+ T cells sorted from blood, obtained in a trial of the OX40 agonist ivuxolimab. The origin of the receptors is an adult with an advanced solid tumor such as melanoma, head and neck, liver or kidney cancer.

V and J are TRBV19 and TRBJ2-1, with no clear D. Germline assignment: CDR1 LNHDA and CDR2 SQIVND (reference sequence). The ends were cut back, 3 bases at V and 8 bases at J, with 11 bases in the middle. The CDR3 runs 13 residues. CDR3 in amino acids: CASSIGVEYEQFF. CDR3 bases: TGTGCCAGTAGTATTGGCGTAGAGTATGAGCAGTTCTTC.

The chain's CDR3 is CASSANPGQQETQYF. CDR3 DNA: TGTGCCAGCAGCGCAAATCCGGGACAGCAAGAGACCCAGTACTTC. The chain uses TRBV11-2 and TRBJ2-5, with TRBD1 matching 7 bases. CDR3 length equals 15 residues. Per the germline V gene, CDR1 is SGHAT and CDR2 is FQNNGV. Unmatched junction bases numbered 8, after V lost 5 bases and J lost 2 bases.

The chain carries TRBV11-2 and TRBJ2-5, with D perhaps being TRBD1 or TRBD2 (5 bases each). TRBJ2-7 explains the end of the DNA better; the J call may be wrong. There are 14 residues in the CDR3. Germline V lookup: CDR1 SGHAT, CDR2 FQNNGV. DNA of the CDR3: TGTGCCAGCAGTCAGGGCCGGGATGTCTACGAGCAGTACTTC. Its translation is CASSQGRDVYEQYF.

This clone was seen just once. V usage is TRBV11-3 and J usage is TRBJ2-3; D gene uncertain. With 5 bases removed from V and 0 bases from J, the gap between germline ends came to 12 bases. Germline assignment: CDR1 SGHNT and CDR2 YENEEA. This CDR3 is 15 amino acids long. The CDR3 coding sequence is TGTGCCAGCAGCCCCGGACGCCAGAGCACAGATACGCAGTATTTT. Protein sequence: CASSPGRQSTDTQYF.

Concerning this clone: This sample also contains other DNA sequences that code for the same CDR3. The chain couples TRBV28 to TRBJ1-6; tentatively, D is TRBD1 (5 bases). The CDR3 runs to 14 residues. The germline V and J ends were trimmed by 4 bases and 9 bases, with 13 bases remaining between them. CDR1 MDHEN and CDR2 SYDVKM come from the germline V gene. CDR3 protein: CASSWDRDSSPLHF. The CDR3 DNA reads as TGTGCCAGCAGTTGGGACCGCGATAGTTCACCCCTCCACTTT.

The V call is TRBV5-1, the J call TRBJ2-1, with D possibly matching TRBD1 (6 bases). This CDR3 contains 14 residues. The germline V and J ends were trimmed by 5 bases and 3 bases, with 12 bases remaining between them. CDR1 and CDR2 (germline): SGHRS, YFSETQ. The CDR3 DNA is TGCGCCAGCAGACCAGGGGACCTCTACAATGAGCAGTTCTTC. It specifies CASRPGDLYNEQFF.

This chain uses TRBV6-5 with TRBJ2-2; 9 nucleotides agree with TRBD1. The CDR3 is 15 residues long. V was pared by 4 bases and J by 6 bases, with 6 bases of the junction left unmatched. The germline CDR1 and CDR2 sequences are MNHEY and SVGAGI. The CDR3 reads CASSSTGGYSGELFF. DNA for the CDR3: TGTGCCAGCAGTTCTACAGGGGGCTATTCCGGGGAGCTGTTTTTT.

This clone was counted between two and nine times. The chain recombines TRBV6-4 with TRBJ2-2; D tentatively fits TRBD1 or TRBD2 (5 bases each). CDR3 length: 16 amino acids. Germline assignment: CDR1 MRHNA and CDR2 SNTAGT. The germline V and J ends were trimmed by 0 bases and 2 bases, with 10 bases remaining between them. CDR3 coding DNA: TGTGCCAGCAGTGACTCCAGGGAGCCTAACACCGGGGAGCTGTTTTTT. Its translation is CASSDSREPNTGELFF.

V gene TRBV7-9 combines with J gene TRBJ1-5; 9 bases align to TRBD1. With 5 bases clipped from V and 3 bases from J, the junction kept 8 bases outside the gene matches. In germline, CDR1 is SEHNR, CDR2 FQNEAQ (reference sequence). The CDR3 has 16 residues. CDR3 protein: CASSRAGTGNNQPQHF. The CDR3 DNA follows: TGTGCCAGCAGCCGAGCCGGGACAGGGAACAATCAGCCCCAGCATTTT.

This chain joins TRBV7-2 and TRBJ2-5, with no clear D. The end of the DNA fits TRBJ2-7 better, so the J call may be wrong. Germline V lookup: CDR1 SGHTA, CDR2 FQGNSA. The CDR3 is made up of 15 amino acids. The CDR3 reads CASSLVPSPTYEQYF. The CDR3 coding sequence is TGTGCCAGCAGCTTAGTCCCCTCTCCTACCTACGAGCAGTACTTC.

The chain has TRBV9 and TRBJ2-2; perhaps TRBD2 as D (7 bases). Germline V gives CDR1 SGDLS, CDR2 YYNGEE. The CDR3 has 13 residues. The germline V and J ends were trimmed by 5 bases and 6 bases, with 11 bases remaining between them. The CDR3 DNA is TGTGCCAGCAGTCCGGGGGGCGCCGGGGAGCTGTTTTTT. It is translated as CASSPGGAGELFF.

The chain is built from TRBV6-5 and TRBJ2-2; D call uncertain. The CDR3 covers 11 residues. V lost 7 bases and J lost 7, with 7 bases in between. Germline V gene data show CDR1 as MNHEY and CDR2 as SVGAGI. The chain's CDR3 is CASINHGELFF. CDR3 in DNA: TGTGCCAGCATCAACCACGGGGAGCTGTTTTTT.

This rearrangement joins TRBV6-1 to TRBJ2-7, with D possibly TRBD1 on 6 matching bases. CDR1 MNHNS and CDR2 SASEGT come from the germline V gene. Trimming left V 4 bases short and J 4 bases short, with 17 bases between. The CDR3 contains 15 residues. The DNA for the CDR3 is TGTGCCAGCAGTGTCCTACAGGGAGAAATATACGAGCAGTACTTC. Its protein is CASSVLQGEIYEQYF.

This chain links TRBV5-8 with TRBJ1-2; D remains ambiguous. Germline values: CDR1 SGHTS, CDR2 YDEGEE. With 0 bases removed from V and 1 base from J, the gap between germline ends came to 7 bases. The CDR3 is 14 amino acids. CDR3 protein: CASSLVWVNYGYTF. As DNA, the CDR3 is TGTGCCAGCAGCTTGGTTTGGGTTAACTATGGCTACACCTTC.

The V gene is TRBV10-2, the J gene TRBJ2-5, with TRBD1 matching over 8 bases. The CDR3 totals 17 residues. V dropped 5 bases and J dropped 3; count of bases not matched to a gene: 14. The germline CDR1 and CDR2 sequences are WSHSY and SAAADI. The CDR3 spells CASSRPRTGKYEETQYF. The CDR3 DNA reads TGCGCCAGCAGTAGGCCTCGGACAGGGAAGTATGAAGAGACCCAGTACTTC.

This chain joins TRBV7-3 and TRBJ2-3; weak D call: TRBD1 (6 bases). The CDR3 is made up of 14 amino acids. CDR1 is SGHTA, CDR2 FQGTGA, per germline. The V gene lost 1 base and the J gene lost 2 bases, with 7 bases spanning the gap. Written as DNA, the CDR3 is TGTGCCAGCAGCTTAATGGGACACACAGATACGCAGTATTTT. It specifies CASSLMGHTDTQYF.

The rearrangement uses TRBV28 and TRBJ2-7, with D perhaps matching TRBD1 (7 bases). V dropped 2 bases and J dropped 6 bases, with 17 bases sitting between them. The CDR3 extends over 15 amino acids. CDR1 and CDR2 from the germline V gene are MDHEN and SYDVKM. The CDR3 DNA sequence: TGTGCCAGCAGTTTAGACCAGGGGGGTCGAGCCGAGCAGTACTTC. It is translated as CASSLDQGGRAEQYF.

The chain couples TRBV10-3 to TRBJ2-3; 7 bases match TRBD1. J was trimmed by 4 bases and V by 4 bases; bases with no gene match: 8. This CDR3 contains 15 residues. Germline V gives CDR1 ENHRY, CDR2 SYGVKD. CDR3 amino acids: CAISGDSQLADTQYF. The CDR3, as DNA: TGTGCCATCAGTGGGGACAGCCAGTTGGCAGATACGCAGTATTTT.

V is TRBV4-2 and J is TRBJ2-7, with D perhaps TRBD2 (5 bases). V was pared by 0 bases and J by 6 bases, with 9 bases between. The CDR3 is 13 amino acids. CDR1 and CDR2 from the germline V gene are LGHNA and YNFKEQ. Written as DNA, the CDR3 is TGTGCCAGCAGCCAAGAACTAGGAGCCGAGCAGTACTTC. Translating it yields CASSQELGAEQYF.

The chain couples TRBV5-1 to TRBJ2-1, with D hard to call. V was clipped by 4 bases and J by 10 bases, with 12 bases between them. The CDR3 is made up of 12 amino acids. Germline lookup yields CDR1 SGHRS and CDR2 YFSETQ. CDR3 amino acids: CASSPVVGEQFF. CDR3 bases: TGCGCCAGCAGCCCCGTAGTGGGCGAGCAGTTCTTC.

This clone was picked up a small number of times. The chain recombines TRBV7-9 with TRBJ1-2; D unresolved. Germline V gene lookup returns CDR1 SEHNR and CDR2 FQNEAQ (reference sequence). Trimming removed 7 bases at V and 5 bases at J, with 11 bases between. This CDR3 is 12 amino acids long. In DNA form, the CDR3 reads TGTGCCAGCACCGGGGATTTGTATGGCTACACCTTC. This gives the protein CASTGDLYGYTF.

Remarks on this clone: One base away lies a much larger clone, so this may be a sequencing read error. V and J are TRBV29-1 and TRBJ1-1; unclear D gene. The CDR3 totals 12 residues. From germline, CDR1 is SQVTM and CDR2 ANQGSEA. The DNA for the CDR3 is TGCAACGTTAACTTATACGGCACTGAAGCTTTCTTT. It encodes CNVNLYGTEAFF.

This clone came up once. This sequence joins TRBV7-3 and TRBJ2-7, with TRBD2 identical over 7 bases. The CDR3 runs 15 residues. The trim removed 5 bases at V and 2 bases at J, leaving 9 bases unmatched. Germline lookup yields CDR1 SGHTA and CDR2 FQGTGA. CDR3 sequence (DNA): TGTGCCAGCAGCCCCAGCGGGATTAAGGCCTACGAGCAGTACTTC. It translates to CASSPSGIKAYEQYF.

The J gene is TRBJ2-3, the V gene TRBV10-2; no definite D call. Trimming pared 2 bases from V and 6 bases from J, leaving 21 bases between. The CDR3 spans 17 residues. Germline CDR1 and CDR2: WSHSY and SAAADI. CDR3 protein: CASSEGNRARLGDTQYF. DNA of the CDR3: TGCGCCAGCAGTGAGGGTAATAGAGCCCGGTTAGGGGATACGCAGTATTTT.

This chain joins TRBV30 and TRBJ2-1; D may be TRBD2 (5 bases). Germline CDR1 reads GTSNPN; CDR2 reads SVGIG (reference sequence). Between the trimmed V and J ends, which lost 3 bases and 7 bases, there was a span of 10 bases. The CDR3 sequence is 12 residues long. The CDR3 reads CAWSPTGNEQFF. CDR3 bases: TGTGCCTGGAGCCCTACGGGAAATGAGCAGTTCTTC.

The chain couples TRBV28 to TRBJ1-4; D uncertain. With 10 bases removed from V and 4 bases from J, the gap between germline ends came to 4 bases. This CDR3 spans 10 amino acids. CDR1 is MDHEN and CDR2 is SYDVKM in the germline V gene. The CDR3 region is CATFNEKLFF. DNA of the CDR3: TGTGCCACCTTTAATGAAAAACTGTTTTTT.

The V call is TRBV5-6, the J call TRBJ1-2, with D unresolved. The V gene lost 4 bases and the J gene lost 8 bases, with 9 bases spanning the gap. The CDR3 is 11 amino acids. Germline assignment: CDR1 SGHDT and CDR2 YYEEEE. This CDR3 is CASSRLGGYTF. The CDR3 bases are TGTGCCAGCAGCCGGCTGGGAGGCTACACCTTC.